This T cell receptor beta chain was found in a study of blood T cell repertoires in COVID-19. Overall study: The United States, Italy and Spain supplied acute and convalescent COVID-19 samples.

The table came from immunoSEQ multiplex PCR; TCRdb's copy has only in-frame clones and leaves some out. The profile shows fewer than 400,000 clones, under 90% of them singletons. Losses at the gene ends were 6 bases for V and 3 bases for J; bases not matched to a gene: 4. This CDR3 has 14 amino acids. CDR1 and CDR2 (germline): MNHEY, SVGEGT. The chain is built from TRBV6-2 or TRBV6-3 and TRBJ2-5; 10 bases agree with TRBD2. The sequencing sample was made of PBMCs or T cells enriched from blood (not recorded which). The clonotype originates from a man in his sixties who had recovered from COVID-19. CDR3 nucleotide sequence: TGTGCCAGCAGCCGCGGACTAGCGGAAGAGACCCAGTACTTC. Amino acid sequence: CASSRGLAEETQYF.